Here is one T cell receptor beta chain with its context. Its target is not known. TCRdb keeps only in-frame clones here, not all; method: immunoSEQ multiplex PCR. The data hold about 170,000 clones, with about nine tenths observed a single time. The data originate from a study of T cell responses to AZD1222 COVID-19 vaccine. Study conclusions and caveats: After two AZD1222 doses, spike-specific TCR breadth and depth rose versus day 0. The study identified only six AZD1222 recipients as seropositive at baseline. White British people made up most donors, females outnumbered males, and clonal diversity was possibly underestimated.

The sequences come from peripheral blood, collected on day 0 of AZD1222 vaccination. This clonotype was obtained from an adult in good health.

The CDR3 nucleotides read TGTGCCAGCAGCCAAGAAAAAGTCTCCTCGGGTGGCTACACCTTC. This translates into CASSQEKVSSGGYTF. This sequence joins TRBV3-1 (or the pseudogene TRBV3-2) and TRBJ1-2, with D hard to call. The V gene's germline CDR1 is LGHDT and CDR2 YNNKEL (reference sequence). This CDR3 is 15 amino acids long. Trimming took off 0 bases at V and 7 bases at J, with 15 bases between the two ends.